Described below is a single T cell receptor (beta chain) sequence and its context. Only in-frame clones appear in the TCRdb table, and some are missing; sequencing was by immunoSEQ multiplex PCR. The profile shows around 430,000 clones, approximately 88% of them singletons. Deletions cut 1 base from V and 1 base from J, with 7 bases between. This CDR3 comprises 13 residues. Germline loops: CDR1 SQVTM, CDR2 ANQGSEA. The data belong to a study of blood T cell repertoires in COVID-19. On the study more broadly: The origin of the acute and convalescent COVID-19 samples was the United States, Italy and Spain.

This rearrangement joins TRBV29-1 to TRBJ1-1; D possibly corresponds to TRBD1 (5 bases). The TCR comes from a woman between 45 and 65 years old with COVID-19, enrolled during active disease. The sequencing input was peripheral blood. The CDR3 DNA is TGCAGCGTTGAAGGGGGCTCGAACACTGAAGCTTTCTTT. Protein: CSVEGGSNTEAFF.